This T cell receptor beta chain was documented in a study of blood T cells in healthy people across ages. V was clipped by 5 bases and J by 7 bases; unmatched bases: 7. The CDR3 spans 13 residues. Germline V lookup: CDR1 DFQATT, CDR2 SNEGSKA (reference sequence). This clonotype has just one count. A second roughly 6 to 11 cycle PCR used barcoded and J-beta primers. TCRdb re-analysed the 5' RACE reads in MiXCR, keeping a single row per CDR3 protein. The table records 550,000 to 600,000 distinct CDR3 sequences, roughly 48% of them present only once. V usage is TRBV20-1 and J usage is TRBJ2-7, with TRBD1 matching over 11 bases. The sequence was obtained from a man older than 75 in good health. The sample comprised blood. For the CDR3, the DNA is TGCAGTGCTGGGGGACAGGGGGTAGGGGAGCAGTACTTC. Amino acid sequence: CSAGGQGVGEQYF.